This TCR beta chain was retrieved from a study of blood T cell repertoires in COVID-19. Looking at the study overall: Italy, Spain and the United States were the sources of the convalescent and acute COVID-19 samples. PBMCs, B-cell-depleted T cells, or T cells were the source of the cDNA or gDNA that made up the material.

This clone has only one observation. The CDR3 runs to 13 residues. Trimming removed 3 bases from V and 1 base from J, with 6 bases in between. Per the germline V gene, CDR1 is SGHVS and CDR2 is FQNEAQ. As handled by the study authors: Using reference gene primer amplification, nucleated cell counts were estimated. Libraries were prepared by immunoSEQ multiplex PCR; TCRdb keeps only in-frame clonotypes and omits some of them. V, J and clone size reflect that table, while D and trimming were determined from the DNA. The sample lists fewer than 400,000 clones, around 85% occurring once. The chain links TRBV7-8 to TRBJ1-1, with D hard to call. This receptor was taken from a woman aged 18-35 years with acute or convalescent COVID-19. Material: peripheral blood. The chain's CDR3 is CASSFGRNTEAFF. The CDR3, as DNA: TGTGCCAGCAGCTTCGGTCGGAACACTGAAGCTTTCTTT.